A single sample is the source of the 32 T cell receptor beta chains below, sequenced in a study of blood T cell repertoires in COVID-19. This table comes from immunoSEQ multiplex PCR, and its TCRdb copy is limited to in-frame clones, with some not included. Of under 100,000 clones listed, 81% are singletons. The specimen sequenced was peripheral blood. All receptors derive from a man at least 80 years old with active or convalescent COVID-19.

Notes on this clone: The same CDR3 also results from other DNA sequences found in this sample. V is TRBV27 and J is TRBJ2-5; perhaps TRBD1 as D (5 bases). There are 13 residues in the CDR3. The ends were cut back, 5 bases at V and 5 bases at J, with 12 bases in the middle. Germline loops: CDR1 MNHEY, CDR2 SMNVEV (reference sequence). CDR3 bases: TGTGCCAGCAGTCATGGGGCGTGGGAGACCCAGTACTTC. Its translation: CASSHGAWETQYF.

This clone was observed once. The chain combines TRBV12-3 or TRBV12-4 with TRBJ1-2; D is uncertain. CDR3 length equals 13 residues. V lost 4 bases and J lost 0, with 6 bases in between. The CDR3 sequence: CASSSGANYGYTF. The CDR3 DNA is TGTGCCAGCAGTTCGGGAGCTAACTATGGCTACACCTTC.

CDR3 sequence: CASSAGLPEETQYF. The CDR3, as DNA: TGTGCCAGCAGCGCGGGACTGCCGGAGGAGACCCAGTACTTC. The rearrangement uses TRBV9 and TRBJ2-5; D possibly corresponds to TRBD2 (6 bases). The length of the CDR3 is 14 residues. Germline-derived CDR1 and CDR2 are SGDLS and YYNGEE. V was trimmed by 3 bases and J by 5 bases, leaving 14 bases between them.

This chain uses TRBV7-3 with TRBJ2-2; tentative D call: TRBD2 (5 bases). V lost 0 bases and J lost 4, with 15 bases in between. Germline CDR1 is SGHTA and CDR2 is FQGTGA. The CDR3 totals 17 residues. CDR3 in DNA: TGTGCCAGCAGCTTAACGGGCGGCAACGGAGGCACCGGGGAGCTGTTTTTT. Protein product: CASSLTGGNGGTGELFF.

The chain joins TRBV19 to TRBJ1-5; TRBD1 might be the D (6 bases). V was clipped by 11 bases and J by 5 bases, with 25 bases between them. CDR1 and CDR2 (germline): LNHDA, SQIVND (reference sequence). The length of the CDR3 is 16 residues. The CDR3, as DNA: TGTGCCCAACGACGGGTAGGGGGATGTGTCGATCAGCCCCAGCATTTT. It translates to CAQRRVGGCVDQPQHF.

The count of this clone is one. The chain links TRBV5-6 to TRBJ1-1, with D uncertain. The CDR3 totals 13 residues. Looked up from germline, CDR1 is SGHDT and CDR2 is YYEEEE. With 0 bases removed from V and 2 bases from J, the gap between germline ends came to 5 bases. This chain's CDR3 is CASSLASNTEAFF. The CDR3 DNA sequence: TGTGCCAGCAGCTTGGCATCCAACACTGAAGCTTTCTTT.

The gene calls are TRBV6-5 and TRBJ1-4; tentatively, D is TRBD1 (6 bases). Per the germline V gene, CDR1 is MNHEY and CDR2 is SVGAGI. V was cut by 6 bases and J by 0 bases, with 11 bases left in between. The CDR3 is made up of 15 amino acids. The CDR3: CASRGAAATNEKLFF. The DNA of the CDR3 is TGTGCCAGCAGGGGGGCCGCTGCAACTAATGAAAAACTGTTTTTT.

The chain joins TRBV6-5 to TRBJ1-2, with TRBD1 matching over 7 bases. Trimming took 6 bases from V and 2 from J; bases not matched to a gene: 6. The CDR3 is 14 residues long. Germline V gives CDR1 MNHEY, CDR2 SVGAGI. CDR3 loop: CASSPGQANYGYTF. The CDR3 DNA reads TGTGCCAGCAGCCCCGGACAGGCGAACTATGGCTACACCTTC.

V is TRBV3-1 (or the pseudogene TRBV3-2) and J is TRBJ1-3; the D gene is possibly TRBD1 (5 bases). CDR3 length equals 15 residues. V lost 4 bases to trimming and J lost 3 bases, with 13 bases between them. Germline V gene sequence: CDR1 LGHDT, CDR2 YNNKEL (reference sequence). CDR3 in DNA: TGTGCCAGCAGCCCTGGCGGGGGTTTTGGAAACACCATATATTTT. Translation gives CASSPGGGFGNTIYF.

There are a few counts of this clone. CDR3 DNA sequence: TGTGCCAGCAGCTTAACTAGGACTGAAGCTTTCTTT. This translates into CASSLTRTEAFF. The V gene is TRBV7-9, the J gene TRBJ1-1; D is ambiguous. Trimming cost V 2 bases and J 5 bases, with 6 bases left between them. Germline V CDR1 and CDR2: SEHNR, FQNEAQ (reference sequence). The length of the CDR3 is 12 residues.

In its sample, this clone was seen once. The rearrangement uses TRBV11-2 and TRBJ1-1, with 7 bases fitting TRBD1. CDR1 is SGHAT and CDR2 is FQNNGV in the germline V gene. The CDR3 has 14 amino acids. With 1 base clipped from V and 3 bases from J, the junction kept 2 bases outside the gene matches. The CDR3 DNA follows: TGTGCCAGCAGCTTAGCAGGGGGTTACACTGAAGCTTTCTTT. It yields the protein CASSLAGGYTEAFF. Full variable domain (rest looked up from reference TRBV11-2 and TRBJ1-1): EAGVAQSPRYKIIEKRQSVAFWCNPISGHATLYWYQQILGQGPKLLIQFQNNGVVDDSQLPKDRFSAERLKGVDSTLKIQPAKLEDSAVYLCASSLAGGYTEAFFGQGTRLTVV.

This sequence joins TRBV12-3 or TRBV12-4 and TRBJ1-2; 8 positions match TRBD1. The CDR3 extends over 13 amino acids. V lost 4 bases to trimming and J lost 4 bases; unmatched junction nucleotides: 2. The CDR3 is CASSSDRVYGYTF. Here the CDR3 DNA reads TGTGCCAGCAGTTCGGACAGGGTCTATGGCTACACCTTC.

CDR3 bases: TGCAGTGCTAGTACAGCCGCGATCAGGTCCTACGAGCAGTACTTC. Its translation is CSASTAAIRSYEQYF. The chain carries TRBV20-1 and TRBJ2-7; no clear D gene. CDR1 is DFQATT and CDR2 is SNEGSKA in the germline V gene (reference sequence). The CDR3 runs 15 residues. Trimming shortened V by 3 bases and J by 1 base, and 16 bases separated the two germline ends.

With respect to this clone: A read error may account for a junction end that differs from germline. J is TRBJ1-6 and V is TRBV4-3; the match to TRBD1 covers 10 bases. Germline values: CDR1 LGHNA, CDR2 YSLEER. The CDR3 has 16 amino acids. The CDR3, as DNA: TGCGCCAGCAGCCAAGGGGACAGGGGTCTAGGTTCATCCCTCCACTTT. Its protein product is CASSQGDRGLGSSLHF.

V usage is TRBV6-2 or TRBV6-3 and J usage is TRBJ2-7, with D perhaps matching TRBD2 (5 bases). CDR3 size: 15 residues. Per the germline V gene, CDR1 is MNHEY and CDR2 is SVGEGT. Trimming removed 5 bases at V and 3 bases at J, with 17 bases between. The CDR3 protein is CASSPQRTGYYEQYF. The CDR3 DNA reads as TGTGCCAGCAGTCCACAAAGGACGGGATACTACGAGCAGTACTTC.

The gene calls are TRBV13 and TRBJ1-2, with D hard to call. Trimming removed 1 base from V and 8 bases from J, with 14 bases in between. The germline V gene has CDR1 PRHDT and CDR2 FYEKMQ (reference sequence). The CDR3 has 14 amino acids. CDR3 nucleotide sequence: TGTGCCAGCAGCTTAGACGGTGCGGGGAAGGGCTACACCTTC. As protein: CASSLDGAGKGYTF.

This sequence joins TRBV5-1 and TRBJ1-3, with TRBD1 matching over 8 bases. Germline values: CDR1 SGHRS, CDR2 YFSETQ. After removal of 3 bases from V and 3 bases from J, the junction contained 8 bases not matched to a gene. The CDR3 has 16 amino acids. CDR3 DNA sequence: TGCGCCAGCAGCTCAGACAGGGGAGTCGGTGGAAACACCATATATTTT. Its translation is CASSSDRGVGGNTIYF.

The CDR3 loop is CASSPRDTQYF. CDR3 sequence (DNA): TGTGCCAGCAGCCCCAGGGATACGCAGTATTTT. The chain carries TRBV5-5 and TRBJ2-3; unclear D gene. The germline V gene has CDR1 SGHKS and CDR2 YYEKEE (reference sequence). The CDR3 loop spans 11 amino acids. V shed 4 bases and J shed 6 bases, with 6 bases lying between them. The full variable domain, in which reference TRBV5-5 and TRBJ2-3 provide the parts outside the CDR3, is DAGVTQSPTHLIKTRGQQVTLRCSPISGHKSVSWYQQVLGQGPQFIFQYYEKEERGRGNFPDRFSARQFPNYSSELNVNALLLGDSALYLCASSPRDTQYFGPGTRLTVL.

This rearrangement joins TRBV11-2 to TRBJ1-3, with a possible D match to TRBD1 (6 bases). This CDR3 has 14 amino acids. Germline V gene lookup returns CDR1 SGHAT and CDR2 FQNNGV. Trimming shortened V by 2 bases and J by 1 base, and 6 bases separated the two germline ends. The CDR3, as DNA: TGTGCCAGCAGCTTACAGGGGTCTGGAAACACCATATATTTT. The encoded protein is CASSLQGSGNTIYF. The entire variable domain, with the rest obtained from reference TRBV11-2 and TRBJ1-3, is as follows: EAGVAQSPRYKIIEKRQSVAFWCNPISGHATLYWYQQILGQGPKLLIQFQNNGVVDDSQLPKDRFSAERLKGVDSTLKIQPAKLEDSAVYLCASSLQGSGNTIYFGEGSWLTVV.

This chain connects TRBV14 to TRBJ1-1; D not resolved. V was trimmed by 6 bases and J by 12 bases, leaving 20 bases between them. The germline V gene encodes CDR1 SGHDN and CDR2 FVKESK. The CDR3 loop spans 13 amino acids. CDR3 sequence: CASRLGLFQVSFF. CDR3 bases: TGTGCCAGCAGGCTAGGACTTTTTCAGGTATCTTTCTTT. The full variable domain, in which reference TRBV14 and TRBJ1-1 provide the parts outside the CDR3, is EAGVTQFPSHSVIEKGQTVTLRCDPISGHDNLYWYRRVMGKEIKFLLHFVKESKQDESGMPNNRFLAERTGGTYSTLKVQPAELEDSGVYFCASRLGLFQVSFFGQGTRLTVV.

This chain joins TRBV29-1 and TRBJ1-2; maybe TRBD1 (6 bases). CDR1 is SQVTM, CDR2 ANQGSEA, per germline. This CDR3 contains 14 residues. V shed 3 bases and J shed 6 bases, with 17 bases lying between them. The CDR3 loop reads CSVEGTGGGNGYTF. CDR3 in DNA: TGCAGCGTTGAGGGAACTGGCGGGGGCAATGGCTACACCTTC.

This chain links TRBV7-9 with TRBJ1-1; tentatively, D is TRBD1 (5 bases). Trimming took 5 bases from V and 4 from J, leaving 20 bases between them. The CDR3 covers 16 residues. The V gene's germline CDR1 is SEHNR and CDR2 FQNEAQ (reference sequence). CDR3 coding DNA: TGTGCCAGCAGCGGCCCTGGTGGGCAGGGAGGCACTGAAGCTTTCTTT. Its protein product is CASSGPGGQGGTEAFF.

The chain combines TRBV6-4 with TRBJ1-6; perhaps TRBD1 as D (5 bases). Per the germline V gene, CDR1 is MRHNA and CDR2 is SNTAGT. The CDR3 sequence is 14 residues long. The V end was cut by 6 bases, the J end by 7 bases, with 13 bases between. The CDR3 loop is CASSRGTENSPLHF. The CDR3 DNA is TGTGCCAGCAGCCGCGGGACCGAGAATTCACCCCTCCACTTT.

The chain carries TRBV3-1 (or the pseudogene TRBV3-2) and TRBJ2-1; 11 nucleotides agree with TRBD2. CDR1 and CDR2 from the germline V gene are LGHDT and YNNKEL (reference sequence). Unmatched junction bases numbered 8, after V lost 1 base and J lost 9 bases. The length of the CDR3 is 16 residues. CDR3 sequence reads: CASSQAGTSGSGEQFF. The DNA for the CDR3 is TGTGCCAGCAGCCAAGCCGGGACTAGCGGATCCGGTGAGCAGTTCTTC.

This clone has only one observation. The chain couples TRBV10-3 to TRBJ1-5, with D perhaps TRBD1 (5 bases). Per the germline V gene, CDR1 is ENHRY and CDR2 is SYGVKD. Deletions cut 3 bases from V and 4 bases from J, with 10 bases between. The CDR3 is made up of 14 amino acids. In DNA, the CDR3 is TGTGCCATCAGTGACGGTCAGGGTAATCAGCCCCAGCATTTT. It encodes CAISDGQGNQPQHF.

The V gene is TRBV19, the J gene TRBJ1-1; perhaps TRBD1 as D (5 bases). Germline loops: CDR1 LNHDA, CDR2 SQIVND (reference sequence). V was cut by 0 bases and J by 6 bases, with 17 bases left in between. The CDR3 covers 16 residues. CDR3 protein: CASSIEGRRRVAEAFF. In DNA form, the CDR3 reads TGTGCCAGTAGTATAGAGGGGCGGCGGAGGGTGGCTGAAGCTTTCTTT.

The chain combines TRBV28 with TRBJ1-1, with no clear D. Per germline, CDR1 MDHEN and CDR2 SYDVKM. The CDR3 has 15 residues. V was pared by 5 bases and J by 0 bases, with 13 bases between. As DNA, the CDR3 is TGTGCCAGCAGTCTAGATCATCAGTTGAACACTGAAGCTTTCTTT. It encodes CASSLDHQLNTEAFF.

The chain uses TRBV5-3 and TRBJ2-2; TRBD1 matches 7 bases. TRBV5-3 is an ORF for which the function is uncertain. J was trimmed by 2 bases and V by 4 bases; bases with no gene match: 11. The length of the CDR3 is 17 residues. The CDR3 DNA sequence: TGTGCCAGAAGCGTACCAGGGGGACCAATTAACACCGGGGAGCTGTTTTTT. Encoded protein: CARSVPGGPINTGELFF.

CDR3 residues: CASSFITGEHYEQYF. CDR3 coding DNA: TGCGCCAGCAGCTTTATTACAGGGGAGCACTACGAGCAGTACTTC. The chain combines TRBV5-1 with TRBJ2-7, with 7 bases lining up with TRBD1. Losses at the gene ends were 2 bases for V and 3 bases for J; bases not matched to a gene: 8. The CDR3 has 15 residues. Germline V gene data show CDR1 as SGHRS and CDR2 as YFSETQ.

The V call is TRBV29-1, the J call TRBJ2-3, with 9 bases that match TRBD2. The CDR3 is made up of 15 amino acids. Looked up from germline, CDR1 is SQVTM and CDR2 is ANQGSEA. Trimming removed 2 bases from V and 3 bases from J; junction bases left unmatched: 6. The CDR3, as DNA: TGCAGCGTTGAACGGGCGGGGGGGACGACAGATACGCAGTATTTT. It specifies CSVERAGGTTDTQYF.

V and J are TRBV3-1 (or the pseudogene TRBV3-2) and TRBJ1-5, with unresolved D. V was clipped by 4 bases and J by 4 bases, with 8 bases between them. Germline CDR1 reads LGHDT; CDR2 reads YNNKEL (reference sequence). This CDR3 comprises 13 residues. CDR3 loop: CASSLDKNQPQHF. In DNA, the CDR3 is TGTGCCAGCAGCCTCGACAAGAATCAGCCCCAGCATTTT.

The CDR3 region is CASIRTASNQPQHF. The CDR3 DNA sequence: TGTGCCAGCATTAGGACAGCTAGCAATCAGCCCCAGCATTTT. This chain connects TRBV6-5 to TRBJ1-5; TRBD1 might be the D (6 bases). Germline values: CDR1 MNHEY, CDR2 SVGAGI. V was shortened by 7 bases and J by 0 bases, with 10 bases between the two germline ends. The CDR3 length is 14 residues.